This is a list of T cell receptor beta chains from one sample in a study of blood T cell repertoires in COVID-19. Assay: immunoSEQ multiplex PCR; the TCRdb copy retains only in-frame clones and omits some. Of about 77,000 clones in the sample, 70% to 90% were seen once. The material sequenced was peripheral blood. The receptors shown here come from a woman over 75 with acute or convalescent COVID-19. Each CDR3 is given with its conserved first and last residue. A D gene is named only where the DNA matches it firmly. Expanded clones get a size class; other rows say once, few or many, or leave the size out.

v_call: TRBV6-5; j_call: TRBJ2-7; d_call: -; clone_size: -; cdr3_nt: TGTGCCAGCGGGGCCGGGCCCTACGAGCAGTACTTC; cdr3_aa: CASGAGPYEQYF
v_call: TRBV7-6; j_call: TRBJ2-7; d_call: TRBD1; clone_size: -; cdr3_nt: TGTGCCAGCAGCTTAGCGGGACAGGGAGAGTCCGAGCAGTACTTC; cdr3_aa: CASSLAGQGESEQYF
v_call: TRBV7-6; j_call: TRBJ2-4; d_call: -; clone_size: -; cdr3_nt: TGTGCCAGCAGCCAATCATCACAGGCCGGGGGCATTCAGTACTTC; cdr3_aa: CASSQSSQAGGIQYF
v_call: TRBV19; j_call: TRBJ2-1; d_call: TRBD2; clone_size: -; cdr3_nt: TGTGCCAGTAGTCAGAGCCCGGGACTAGCGGGTCCCTACAATGAGCAGTTCTTC; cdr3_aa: CASSQSPGLAGPYNEQFF
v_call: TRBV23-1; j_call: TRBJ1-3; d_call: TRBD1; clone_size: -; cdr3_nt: TGCGCCAGCAGTCAACCGGACAGGGAGCTTGGAAACACCATATATTTT; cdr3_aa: CASSQPDRELGNTIYF
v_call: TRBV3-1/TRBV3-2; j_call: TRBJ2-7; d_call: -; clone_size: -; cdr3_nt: TGTGCCAGCAGCCAAGATGGGGGGTCGGGCTACGAGCAGTACTTC; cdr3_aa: CASSQDGGSGYEQYF
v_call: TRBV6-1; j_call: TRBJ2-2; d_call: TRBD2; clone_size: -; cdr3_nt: TGTGCCAGCAGTGTCGGACTAGCGGGAGGTACCGGGGAGCTGTTTTTT; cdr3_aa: CASSVGLAGGTGELFF
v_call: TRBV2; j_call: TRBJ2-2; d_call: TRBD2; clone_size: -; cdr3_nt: TGTGCCAGCAAGTTGGCGGGAGCGACCGGGGAGCTGTTTTTT; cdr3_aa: CASKLAGATGELFF
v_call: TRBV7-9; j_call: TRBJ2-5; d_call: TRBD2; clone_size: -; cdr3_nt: TGTGCCAGCAGCACAGACCGCCCCATCGGACTAGCGGGAGGGCCGGAGACCCAGTACTTC; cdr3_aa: CASSTDRPIGLAGGPETQYF
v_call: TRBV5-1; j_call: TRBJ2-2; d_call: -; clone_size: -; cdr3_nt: TGCGCCAGCAGCTTAGCCTCAAGGCGGACCGGGGAGCTGTTTTTT; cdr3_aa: CASSLASRRTGELFF
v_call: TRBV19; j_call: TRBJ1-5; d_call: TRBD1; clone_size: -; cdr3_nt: TGTGCCAGTAGTCGCCTAAGACAGGGGAGCAATCAGCCCCAGCATTTT; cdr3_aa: CASSRLRQGSNQPQHF
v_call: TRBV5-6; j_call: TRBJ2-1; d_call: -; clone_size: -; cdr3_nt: TGTGCCAGCAGCTTGCTCGAGACAGAATACAATGAGCAGTTCTTC; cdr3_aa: CASSLLETEYNEQFF
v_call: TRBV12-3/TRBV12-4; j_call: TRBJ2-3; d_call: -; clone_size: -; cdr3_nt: TGTGCCAGCAGCCGGGGAGATACGCAGTATTTT; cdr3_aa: CASSRGDTQYF
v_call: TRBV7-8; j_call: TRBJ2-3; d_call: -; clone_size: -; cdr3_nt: TGTGCCAGCAGAAAAGGTGGCGGGGATACGCAGTATTTT; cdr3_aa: CASRKGGGDTQYF
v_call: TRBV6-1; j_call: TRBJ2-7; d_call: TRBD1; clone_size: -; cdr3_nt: TGTGCCAGCAGTGAAAGGACAGGCGGCTCCTACGAGCAGTACTTC; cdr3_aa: CASSERTGGSYEQYF
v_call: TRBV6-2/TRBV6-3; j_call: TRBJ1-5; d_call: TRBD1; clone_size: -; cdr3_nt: TGTGCCAGCAGCACCCGGACAGGGGGAGAGAGCAATCAGCCCCAGCATTTT; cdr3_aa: CASSTRTGGESNQPQHF
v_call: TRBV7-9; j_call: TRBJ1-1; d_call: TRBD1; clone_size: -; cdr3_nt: TGTGCCAGCAGCTTACAGGGGGGGAACACTGAAGCTTTCTTT; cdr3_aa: CASSLQGGNTEAFF
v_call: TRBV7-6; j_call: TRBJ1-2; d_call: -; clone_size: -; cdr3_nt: TGTGCCAGCAGCTTAGGGTCAGGGACTAACTATGGCTACACCTTC; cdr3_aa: CASSLGSGTNYGYTF
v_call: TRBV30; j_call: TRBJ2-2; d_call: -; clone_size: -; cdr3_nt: TGTGCCTGGAGAAGGAGGGCAGGGCTTGGCGGGGAGCTGTTTTTT; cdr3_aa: CAWRRRAGLGGELFF
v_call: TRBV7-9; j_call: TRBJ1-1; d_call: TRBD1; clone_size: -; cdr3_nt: TGTGCCAGCAGCTCCAGACAGGGCCAGGTACCGGAAGCTTTCTTT; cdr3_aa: CASSSRQGQVPEAFF
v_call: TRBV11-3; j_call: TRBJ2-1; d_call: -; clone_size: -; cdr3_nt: TGTGCCAGCAGCTTAGACGGGAGCTCCTACAATGAGCAGTTCTTC; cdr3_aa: CASSLDGSSYNEQFF
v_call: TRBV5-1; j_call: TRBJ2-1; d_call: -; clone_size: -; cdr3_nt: TGCGCCAGCAGCCCCCTGGGGGCGAGGGGCAATGAGCAGTTCTTC; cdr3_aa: CASSPLGARGNEQFF
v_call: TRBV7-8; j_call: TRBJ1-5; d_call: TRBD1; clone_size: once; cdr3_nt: TGTGCCAGCAGCTTTAGACAGGGTGGCCAGCCCCAGCATTTT; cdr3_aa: CASSFRQGGQPQHF
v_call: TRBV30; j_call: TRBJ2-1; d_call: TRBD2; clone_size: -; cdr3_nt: TGTGCCTGGAGAAGCGGGAGGCAATACAATGAGCAGTTCTTC; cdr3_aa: CAWRSGRQYNEQFF
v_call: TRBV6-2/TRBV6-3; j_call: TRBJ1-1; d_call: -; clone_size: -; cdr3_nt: TGTGCCAGCAGTCCCCTGAGGGAGACTGAAGCTTTCTTT; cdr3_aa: CASSPLRETEAFF
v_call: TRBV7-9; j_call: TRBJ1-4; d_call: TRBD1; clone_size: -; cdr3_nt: TGTGCCAGCAGCTTAGCGCAGGGGGCGCCTGAAAAACTGTTTTTT; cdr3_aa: CASSLAQGAPEKLFF
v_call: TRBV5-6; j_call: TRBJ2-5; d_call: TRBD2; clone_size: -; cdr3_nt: TGTGCCAGCAGCAGCGGGAGGGGGAGGCAAGAGACCCAGTACTTC; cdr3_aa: CASSSGRGRQETQYF
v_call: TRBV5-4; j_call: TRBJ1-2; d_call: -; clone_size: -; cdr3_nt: TGTGCCAGCAGTCAACAGGGTCAGGTTAACTATGGCTACACCTTC; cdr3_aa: CASSQQGQVNYGYTF
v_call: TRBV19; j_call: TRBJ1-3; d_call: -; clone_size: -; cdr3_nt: TGTGCCAGTACCTACTTAACGCCCGGGAGAGGAAACACCATATATTTT; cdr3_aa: CASTYLTPGRGNTIYF
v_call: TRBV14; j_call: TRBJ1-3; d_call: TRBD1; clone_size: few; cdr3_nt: TGTGCCAGCAGCGCGGACAGGGCCTCTGGAAACACCATATATTTT; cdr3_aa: CASSADRASGNTIYF
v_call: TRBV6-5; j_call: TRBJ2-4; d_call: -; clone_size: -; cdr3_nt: TGTGCCAGCAGTTCCCCCCTCGGAGGGTTTGTGAACATTCAGTACTTC; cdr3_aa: CASSSPLGGFVNIQYF
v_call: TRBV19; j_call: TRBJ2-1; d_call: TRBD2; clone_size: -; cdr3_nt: TGTGCCAGTAGTATAGTTGGCGGGAGGGCCAATGAGCAGTTCTTC; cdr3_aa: CASSIVGGRANEQFF
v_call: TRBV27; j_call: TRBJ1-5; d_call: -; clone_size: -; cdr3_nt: TGTGCCAGCAGTCCTCTCTCTGAGAATCAGCCCCAGCATTTT; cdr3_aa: CASSPLSENQPQHF
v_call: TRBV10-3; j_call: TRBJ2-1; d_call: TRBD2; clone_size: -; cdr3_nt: TGTGCCATCAGGGGTAGCTACGGGGGGTACAATGAGCAGTTCTTC; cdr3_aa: CAIRGSYGGYNEQFF